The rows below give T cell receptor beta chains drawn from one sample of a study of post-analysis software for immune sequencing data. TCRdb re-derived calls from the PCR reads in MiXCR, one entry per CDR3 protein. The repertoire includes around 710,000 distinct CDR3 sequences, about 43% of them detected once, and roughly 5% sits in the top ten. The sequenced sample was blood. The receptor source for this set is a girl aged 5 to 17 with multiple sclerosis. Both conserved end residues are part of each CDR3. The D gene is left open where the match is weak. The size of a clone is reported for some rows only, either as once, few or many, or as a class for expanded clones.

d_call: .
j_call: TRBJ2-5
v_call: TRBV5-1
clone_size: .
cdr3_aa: CASSAARQQETQYF
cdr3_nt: TGCGCCAGCAGCGCGGCCCGCCAACAAGAGACCCAGTACTTC

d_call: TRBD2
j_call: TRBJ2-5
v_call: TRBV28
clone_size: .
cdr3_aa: CASPPGLAESNEQYF
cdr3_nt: TGTGCCAGCCCACCCGGGCTAGCGGAGAGCAATGAGCAGTACTTC

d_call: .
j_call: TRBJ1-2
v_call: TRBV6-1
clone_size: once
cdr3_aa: CASMRLEGRGANYGYTF
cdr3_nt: TGTGCCAGCATGAGGTTGGAGGGGAGAGGGGCTAACTATGGCTACACCTTC

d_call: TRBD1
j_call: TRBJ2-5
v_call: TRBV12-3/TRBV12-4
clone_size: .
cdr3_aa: CASSLTDRGQETQYF
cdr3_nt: TGTGCCAGCAGTCTCACGGACAGGGGCCAAGAGACCCAGTACTTC

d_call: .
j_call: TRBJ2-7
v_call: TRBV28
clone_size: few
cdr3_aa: CASSLAGALVEQYF
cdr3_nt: TGTGCCAGCAGTTTGGCAGGGGCGCTAGTCGAGCAGTACTTC

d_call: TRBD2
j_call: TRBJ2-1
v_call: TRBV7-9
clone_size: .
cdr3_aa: CASILGLANEQFF
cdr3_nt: TGTGCCAGCATCTTGGGACTAGCAAATGAGCAGTTCTTC

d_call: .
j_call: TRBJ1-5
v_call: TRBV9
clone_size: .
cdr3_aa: CASSGGQTNQPQHF
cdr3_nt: TGTGCCAGCAGCGGGGGGCAGACCAATCAGCCCCAGCATTTT

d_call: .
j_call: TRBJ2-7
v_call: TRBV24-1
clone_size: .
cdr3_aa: CATSDSTGYEQYF
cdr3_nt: TGTGCCACCAGTGACTCTACAGGGTACGAGCAGTACTTC

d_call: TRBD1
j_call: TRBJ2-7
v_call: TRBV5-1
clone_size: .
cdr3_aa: CASSLNQGVYDEQYF
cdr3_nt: TGCGCCAGCAGCTTGAACCAGGGGGTATACGACGAGCAGTACTTC

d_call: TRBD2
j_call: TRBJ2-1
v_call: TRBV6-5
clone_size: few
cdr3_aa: CASRKRETVHEQFF
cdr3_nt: TGTGCCAGTAGGAAGCGGGAGACGGTTCATGAGCAGTTCTTC

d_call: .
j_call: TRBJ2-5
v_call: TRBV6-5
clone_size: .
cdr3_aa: CASGGGIETQYF
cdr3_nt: TGTGCCAGCGGGGGCGGGATTGAGACCCAGTACTTC

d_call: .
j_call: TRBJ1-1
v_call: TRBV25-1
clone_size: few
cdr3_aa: CASSQPGATEAFF
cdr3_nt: TGTGCCAGCAGCCAACCGGGAGCCACTGAAGCTTTCTTT

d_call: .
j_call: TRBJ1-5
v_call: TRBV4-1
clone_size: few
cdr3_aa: CASSQVVRFAPRRQPQHF
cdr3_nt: TGCGCCAGCAGCCAAGTTGTACGGTTCGCTCCACGCCGTCAGCCCCAGCATTTT

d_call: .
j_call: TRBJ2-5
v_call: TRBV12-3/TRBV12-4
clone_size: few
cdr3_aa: CASRDTGTQETQYF
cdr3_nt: TGTGCCAGCCGGGACACTGGGACCCAAGAGACCCAGTACTTC

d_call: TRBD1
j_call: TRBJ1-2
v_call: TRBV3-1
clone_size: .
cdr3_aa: CASSPRFQGEHGYTF
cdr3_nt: TGTGCCAGCAGCCCACGCTTCCAGGGGGAGCATGGCTACACCTTC

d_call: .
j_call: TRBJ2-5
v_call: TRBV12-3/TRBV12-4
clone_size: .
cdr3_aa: CASSLQTRDGATQYF
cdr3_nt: TGTGCCAGCAGTCTCCAAACCCGGGACGGCGCGACCCAGTACTTC

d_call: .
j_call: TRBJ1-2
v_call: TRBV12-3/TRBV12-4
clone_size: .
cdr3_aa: CASRSAGATPNYGYTF
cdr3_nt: TGTGCCAGCAGATCCGCAGGGGCCACCCCTAACTATGGCTACACCTTC

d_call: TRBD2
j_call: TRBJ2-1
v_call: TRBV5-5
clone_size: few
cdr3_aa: CASSLTAAGGYNEQFF
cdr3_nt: TGTGCCAGCAGCTTGACTGCAGCGGGAGGATACAATGAGCAGTTCTTC

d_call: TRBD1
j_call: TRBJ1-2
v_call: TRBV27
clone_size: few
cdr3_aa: CAVRGTGGRGYTF
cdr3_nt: TGTGCCGTCAGAGGGACAGGGGGCCGTGGCTACACCTTC

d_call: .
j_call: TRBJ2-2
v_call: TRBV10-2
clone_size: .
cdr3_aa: CASSVGTTGELFF
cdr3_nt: TGCGCCAGCAGTGTCGGGACCACCGGGGAGCTGTTTTTT

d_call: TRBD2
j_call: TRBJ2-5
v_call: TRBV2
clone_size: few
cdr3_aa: CASSDGLAEGETQYF
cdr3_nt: TGTGCCAGCAGTGACGGTCTAGCGGAGGGAGAGACCCAGTACTTC

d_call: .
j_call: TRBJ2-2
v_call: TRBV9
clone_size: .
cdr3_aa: CASSVRTGELFF
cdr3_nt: TGTGCCAGCAGCGTGAGAACCGGGGAGCTGTTTTTT

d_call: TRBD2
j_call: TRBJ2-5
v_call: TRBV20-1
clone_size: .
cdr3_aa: CSVQREWVAETQYF
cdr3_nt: TGCAGTGTACAGCGGGAGTGGGTCGCTGAGACCCAGTACTTC

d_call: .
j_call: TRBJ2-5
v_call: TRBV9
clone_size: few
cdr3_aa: CASSVALSGQETQYF
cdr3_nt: TGTGCCAGCAGCGTAGCTCTTAGCGGCCAAGAGACCCAGTACTTC

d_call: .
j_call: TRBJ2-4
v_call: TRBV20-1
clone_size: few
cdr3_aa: CSARSVGGGSLHIQYF
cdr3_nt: TGCAGTGCTAGGAGCGTCGGGGGCGGGAGTTTGCACATTCAGTACTTC

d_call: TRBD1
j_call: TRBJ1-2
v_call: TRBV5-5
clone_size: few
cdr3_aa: CASSGNRGSYGYTF
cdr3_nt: TGTGCCAGCAGCGGAAACAGGGGCTCCTATGGCTACACCTTC

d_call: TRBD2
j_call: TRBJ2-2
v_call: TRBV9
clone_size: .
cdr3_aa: CASSVAAGLAVNTGELFF
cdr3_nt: TGTGCCAGCAGCGTAGCGGCCGGACTAGCGGTTAACACCGGGGAGCTGTTTTTT

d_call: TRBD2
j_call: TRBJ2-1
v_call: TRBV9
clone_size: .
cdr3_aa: CASSVRLAGTNEQFF
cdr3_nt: TGTGCCAGCAGCGTGAGACTAGCGGGAACCAATGAGCAGTTCTTC

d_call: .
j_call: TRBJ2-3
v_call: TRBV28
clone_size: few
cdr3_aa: CASSLRDPTDTQYF
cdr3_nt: TGTGCCAGCAGTTTACGGGATCCCACAGATACGCAGTATTTT

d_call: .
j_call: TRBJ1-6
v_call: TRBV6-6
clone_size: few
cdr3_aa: CASSYSKWADSPLHF
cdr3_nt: TGTGCCAGCAGTTACTCGAAGTGGGCGGATTCACCCCTCCACTTT

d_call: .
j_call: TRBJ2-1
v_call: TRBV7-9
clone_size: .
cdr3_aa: CASSLGTEMYEQFF
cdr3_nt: TGTGCCAGCAGCTTGGGGACCGAGATGTATGAGCAGTTCTTC

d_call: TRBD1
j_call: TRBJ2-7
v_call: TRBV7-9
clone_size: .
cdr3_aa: CASSSGDRSYEQYF
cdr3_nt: TGTGCCAGCAGCTCCGGGGACAGGTCCTACGAGCAGTACTTC

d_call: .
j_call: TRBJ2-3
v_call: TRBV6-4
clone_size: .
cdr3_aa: CASTYYLTDTQYF
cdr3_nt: TGTGCCAGCACGTACTACCTCACAGATACGCAGTATTTT

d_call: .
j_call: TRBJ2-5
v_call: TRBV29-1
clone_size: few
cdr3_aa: CSVEKGLGQETQYF
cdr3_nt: TGCAGCGTTGAAAAGGGTTTGGGCCAAGAGACCCAGTACTTC

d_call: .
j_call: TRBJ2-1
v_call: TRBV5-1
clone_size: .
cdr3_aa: CAGSPDDNEQFF
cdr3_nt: TGCGCCGGCAGCCCGGACGACAATGAGCAGTTCTTC

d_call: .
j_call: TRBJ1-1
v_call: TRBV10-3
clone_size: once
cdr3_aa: CAISLQKGNTEAFF
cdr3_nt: TGTGCCATCAGTCTCCAAAAAGGGAACACTGAAGCTTTCTTT

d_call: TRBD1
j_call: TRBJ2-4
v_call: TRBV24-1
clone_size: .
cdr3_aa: CATSDPIRTGGNIQYF
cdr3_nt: TGTGCCACCAGTGACCCGATCCGGACAGGGGGAAACATTCAGTACTTC

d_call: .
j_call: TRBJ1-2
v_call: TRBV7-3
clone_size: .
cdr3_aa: CASSLIGAGYGYGYTF
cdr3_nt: TGTGCCAGCAGCTTAATAGGGGCAGGGTACGGCTATGGCTACACCTTC

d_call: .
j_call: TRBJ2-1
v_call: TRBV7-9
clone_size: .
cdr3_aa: CASSLDRVDEQFF
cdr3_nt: TGTGCCAGCAGCTTAGATCGGGTCGATGAGCAGTTCTTC

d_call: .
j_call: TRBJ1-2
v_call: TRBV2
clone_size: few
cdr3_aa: CASKQGLGYGYTF
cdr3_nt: TGTGCCAGCAAGCAGGGGCTTGGCTATGGCTACACCTTC

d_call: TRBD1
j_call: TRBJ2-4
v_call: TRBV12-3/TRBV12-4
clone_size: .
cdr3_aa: CASSFKSGQGADIQYF
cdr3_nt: TGTGCCAGCAGTTTCAAGTCGGGACAGGGGGCAGACATTCAGTACTTC

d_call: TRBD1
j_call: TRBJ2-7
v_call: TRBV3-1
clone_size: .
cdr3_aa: CASSQERGTGLHEQYF
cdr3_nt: TGTGCCAGCAGCCAAGAGAGGGGGACAGGGCTCCACGAGCAGTACTTC

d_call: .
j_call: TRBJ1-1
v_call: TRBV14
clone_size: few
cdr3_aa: CASSQSRNTEAFF
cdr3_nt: TGTGCCAGCAGCCAATCCAGAAACACTGAAGCTTTCTTT

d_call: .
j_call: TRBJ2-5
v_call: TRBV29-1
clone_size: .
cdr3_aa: CSVVGTSLQETQYF
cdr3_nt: TGCAGCGTTGTGGGTACTAGCCTACAAGAGACCCAGTACTTC

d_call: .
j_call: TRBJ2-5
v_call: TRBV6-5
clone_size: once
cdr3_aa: CASRKRIGETQYF
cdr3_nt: TGTGCCAGCAGGAAACGAATCGGAGAGACCCAGTACTTC

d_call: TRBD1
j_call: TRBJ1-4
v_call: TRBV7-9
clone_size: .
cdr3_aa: CASSLGDRGSEKLFF
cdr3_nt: TGTGCCAGCAGCTTAGGGGACAGGGGGAGTGAAAAACTGTTTTTT

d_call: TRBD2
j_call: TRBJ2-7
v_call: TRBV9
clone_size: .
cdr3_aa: CASSAPGLGTYEQYF
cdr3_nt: TGTGCCAGCAGCGCACCGGGACTAGGGACCTACGAGCAGTACTTC

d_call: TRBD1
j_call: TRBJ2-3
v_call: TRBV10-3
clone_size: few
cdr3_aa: CASKDPTGGASDTQYF
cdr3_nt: TGTGCCTCGAAAGACCCGACAGGGGGCGCGTCAGATACGCAGTATTTT

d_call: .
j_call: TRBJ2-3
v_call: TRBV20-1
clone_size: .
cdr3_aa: CSASMVQGLDTQYF
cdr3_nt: TGCAGTGCTAGTATGGTGCAGGGTCTTGATACGCAGTATTTT

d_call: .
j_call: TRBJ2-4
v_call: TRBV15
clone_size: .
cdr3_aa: CATSRDRGLRDIQYF
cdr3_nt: TGTGCCACCAGCAGAGACAGGGGTCTCCGGGACATTCAGTACTTC

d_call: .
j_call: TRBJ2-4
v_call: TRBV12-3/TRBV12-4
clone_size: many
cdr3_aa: CASSSSSWGAAKNIQYF
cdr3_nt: TGTGCCAGCAGTTCCTCTAGCTGGGGGGCAGCCAAAAACATTCAGTACTTC

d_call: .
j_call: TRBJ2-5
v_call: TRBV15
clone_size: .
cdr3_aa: CATSKTPRKGETQYF
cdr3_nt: TGTGCCACCAGCAAAACACCCAGGAAGGGAGAGACCCAGTACTTC

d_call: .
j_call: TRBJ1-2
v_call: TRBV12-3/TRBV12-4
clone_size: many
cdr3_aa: CASSPGDYGYTF
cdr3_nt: TGTGCCAGCAGCCCAGGGGACTATGGCTACACCTTC